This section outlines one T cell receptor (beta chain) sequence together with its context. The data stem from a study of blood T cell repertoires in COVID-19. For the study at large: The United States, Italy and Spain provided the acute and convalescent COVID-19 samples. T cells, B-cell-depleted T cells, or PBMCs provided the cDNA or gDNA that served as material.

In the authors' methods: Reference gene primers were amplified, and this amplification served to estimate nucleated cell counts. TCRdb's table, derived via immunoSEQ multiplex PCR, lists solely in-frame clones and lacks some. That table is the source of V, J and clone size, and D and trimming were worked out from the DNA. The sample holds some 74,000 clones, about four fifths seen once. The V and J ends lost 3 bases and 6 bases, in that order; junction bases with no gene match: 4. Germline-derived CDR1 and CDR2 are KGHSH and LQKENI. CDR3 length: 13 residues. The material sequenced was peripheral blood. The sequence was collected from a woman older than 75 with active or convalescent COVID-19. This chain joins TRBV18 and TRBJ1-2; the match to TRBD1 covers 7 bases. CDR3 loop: CASSPGTANGYTF. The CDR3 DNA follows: TGTGCCAGCTCACCGGGGACAGCTAATGGCTACACCTTC. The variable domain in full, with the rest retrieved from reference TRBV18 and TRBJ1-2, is NAGVMQNPRHLVRRRGQEARLRCSPMKGHSHVYWYRQLPEEGLKFMVYLQKENIIDESGMPKERFSAEFPKEGPSILRIQQVVRGDSAAYFCASSPGTANGYTFGSGTRLTVV.